This TCR beta chain was found in a study of blood T cell repertoires in COVID-19. Study in general: COVID-19 samples, acute and convalescent, were from the United States, Italy and Spain. PBMCs, B-cell-depleted T cells, or T cells provided the cDNA or gDNA that made up the material.

The CDR3 has 14 amino acids. V dropped 4 bases and J dropped 2 bases, with 12 bases sitting between them. CDR1 and CDR2 from the germline V gene are SGHKS and YYEKEE (reference sequence). How the authors handled the data: Scientists estimated how many nucleated cells there were by amplifying reference gene primers. Method: immunoSEQ multiplex PCR; TCRdb's copy keeps in-frame clones and lacks some. That table supplies the V and J calls and clone size; D and trimming were determined from the DNA. Among some 89,000 clones listed, more than 65% were seen once. V is TRBV5-5 and J is TRBJ1-2; possibly TRBD1 for D (5 bases). The source material was peripheral blood. The sequence derives from a man between 70 and 80 years old with acute or convalescent COVID-19. The CDR3 bases are TGTGCCAGCAGCCGTTTGGGGCGGAACTATGGCTACACCTTC. Translating it yields CASSRLGRNYGYTF.